Listed here are 8 T cell receptor beta chains from one sample, sequenced in a study of T cell responses to AZD1222 COVID-19 vaccine. Sequencing used immunoSEQ multiplex PCR; TCRdb keeps in-frame clones, though not all of them. The data show roughly 150,000 clones, more than 85% seen once. This material consisted of peripheral blood, taken on day 0 of AZD1222 vaccination. These receptors were collected from an adult in good health.

V is TRBV5-1 and J is TRBJ2-2; D remains ambiguous. The CDR3 sequence is 16 residues long. The V gene lost 0 bases and the J gene lost 2 bases, with 11 bases spanning the gap. Germline CDR1 is SGHRS and CDR2 is YFSETQ. Written as DNA, the CDR3 is TGCGCCAGCAGCTTGGACTTAGGCTTCAACACCGGGGAGCTGTTTTTT. It encodes CASSLDLGFNTGELFF.

The genes are TRBV28 and TRBJ1-6; D uncertain. Germline V gives CDR1 MDHEN, CDR2 SYDVKM. Trimming removed 0 bases at V and 7 bases at J, with 13 bases between. CDR3 length: 16 amino acids. As DNA, the CDR3 is TGTGCCAGCAGTTTATGGGGATTCCGTGGAAATTCACCCCTCCACTTT. Its protein product is CASSLWGFRGNSPLHF.

The chain has TRBV15 and TRBJ1-5; D is perhaps TRBD1 (5 bases). In germline, CDR1 is LNHNV, CDR2 YYDKDF (reference sequence). V was shortened by 0 bases and J by 0 bases, with 12 bases between the two germline ends. The CDR3 loop spans 17 amino acids. CDR3 coding DNA: TGTGCCACCAGCAGAGATACCGGGGCCTATAGCAATCAGCCCCAGCATTTT. Protein: CATSRDTGAYSNQPQHF.

This rearrangement joins TRBV18 to TRBJ1-1; 8 nucleotides align to TRBD1. The CDR3 is 15 amino acids. From germline, CDR1 is KGHSH and CDR2 LQKENI. V was clipped by 6 bases and J by 4 bases; unmatched bases: 10. This CDR3 reads CASSLSQDRVTEAFF. CDR3 DNA: TGTGCCAGCTCCCTTTCCCAGGACAGGGTCACTGAAGCTTTCTTT.

The chain uses TRBV18 and TRBJ2-3; 9 nucleotides line up with TRBD1. This CDR3 contains 17 residues. CDR1 is KGHSH and CDR2 is LQKENI in the germline V gene. J gave up 3 bases and V 4 bases, and 11 bases lay outside the gene matches. Written as DNA, the CDR3 is TGTGCCAGCTCACGAAAGAATGACAGGGGGAAGACAGATACGCAGTATTTT. As protein: CASSRKNDRGKTDTQYF.

The chain has TRBV11-2 and TRBJ2-7, with 7 bases fitting TRBD1. V shed 5 bases, J shed 2 bases, and the junction held 15 bases outside the gene matches. This CDR3 is built from 17 residues. CDR1 is SGHAT and CDR2 is FQNNGV in the germline V gene. In DNA, the CDR3 is TGTGCCAGCAGCCACACCCCAACAGGGGTCTTCACCTACGAGCAGTACTTC. Amino acids: CASSHTPTGVFTYEQYF.

This chain links TRBV3-1 (or the pseudogene TRBV3-2) with TRBJ2-1; D not resolved. CDR3 length: 13 amino acids. V lost 1 base and J 8 bases, leaving 9 bases between the germline ends. From germline, CDR1 is LGHDT and CDR2 YNNKEL (reference sequence). DNA of the CDR3: TGTGCCAGCAGCCAAGCCCCCGCCGATGAGCAGTTCTTC. Its translation: CASSQAPADEQFF.

This chain connects TRBV7-3 to TRBJ1-2, with D possibly TRBD1 on 6 matching bases. V was clipped by 6 bases and J by 3 bases, with 23 bases between them. CDR1 and CDR2 (germline): SGHTA, FQGTGA. The length of the CDR3 is 17 residues. CDR3 bases: TGTGCCAGCAGTCCAACCACCGGGGGGCAGGGTGACTATGGCTACACCTTC. Its protein is CASSPTTGGQGDYGYTF.